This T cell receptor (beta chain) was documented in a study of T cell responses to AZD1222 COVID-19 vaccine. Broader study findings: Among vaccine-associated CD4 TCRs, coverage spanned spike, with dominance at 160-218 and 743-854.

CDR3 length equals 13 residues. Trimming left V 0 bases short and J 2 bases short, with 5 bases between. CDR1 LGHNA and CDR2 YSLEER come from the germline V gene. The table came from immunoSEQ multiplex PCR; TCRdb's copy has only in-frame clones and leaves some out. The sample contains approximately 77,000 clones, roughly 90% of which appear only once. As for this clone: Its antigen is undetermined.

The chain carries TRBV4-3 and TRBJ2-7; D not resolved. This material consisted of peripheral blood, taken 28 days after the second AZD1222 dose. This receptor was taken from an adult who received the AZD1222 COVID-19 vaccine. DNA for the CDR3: TGCGCCAGCAGCCAAGATATCACCTACGAGCAGTACTTC. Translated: CASSQDITYEQYF.